This T cell receptor (beta chain) was captured in a study of blood T cells in healthy people across ages. Study-wide results and limits: Per million T cells, the diversity of TCR beta decreased roughly linearly as age advanced. PBMCs went unsorted, and a conclusive naive versus antigen-experienced comparison was therefore prevented.

Every donor provided approximately 10 milliliters of peripheral blood. For the second PCR, which ran for roughly 6 to 12 cycles, a sample-barcoded 5' primer and a J-beta primer mix were used. Tagging of each cDNA molecule was performed by a template-switch adaptor with 12 random nucleotides. MiXCR, run by TCRdb on the 5' RACE reads, gives a single entry per CDR3 protein. There are about 800,000 distinct CDR3 sequences in the sample; 35% to 50% occur only once, and around 18% lies in the top ten. This clonotype was observed a few times. Antigen specificity is unknown. CDR1 and CDR2 from the germline V gene are SGHRS and YFSETQ. V lost 4 bases and J lost 1; bases outside the gene matches: 23. The CDR3 covers 21 residues.

The sequencing sample was made of blood. This TCR was sampled from a man at least 80 years old in good health. The chain employs TRBV5-1 and TRBJ2-5, with TRBD1 matching over 9 bases. CDR3 nucleotides: TGCGCCAGCAGCCAAACCTGGACAGGGGTTTTAACGGGAGCTTCCCAAGAGACCCAGTACTTC. Its protein is CASSQTWTGVLTGASQETQYF.